This entry describes one TCR beta chain. Its antigen is currently unknown. This record belongs to a study of Graves' ophthalmopathy and Graves' hyperthyroidism. The study, taken as a whole, reports: The 13-signature model separated ophthalmopathy from stable hyperthyroidism at almost 90% sensitivity and about 81% specificity.

The study enrolled ophthalmopathy donors with moderate-to-severe activity, CAS ≥3, NOSPECS ≥4 and duration under 3 months. Amplification targeted the TCR beta CDR3 regions, with RNA transcripts as the source material. HTBI-primed first-round RT-PCR preceded second-round multiplex PCR. TCRdb ran MiXCR on the multiplex PCR reads and lists one entry per CDR3 protein. The sample has about 740,000 distinct CDR3 sequences, 40% seen once. The CDR3 extends over 10 amino acids. Germline CDR1 and CDR2: SQVTM and ANQGSEA. V shed 7 bases and J shed 8 bases, with 11 bases lying between them. This clonotype was sampled from an adult man with Graves' ophthalmopathy. This rearrangement joins TRBV29-1 to TRBJ1-2; D call uncertain. Sample: peripheral blood. The CDR3: CSAELGGYTF. In nucleotides, the CDR3 is TGCAGCGCCGAGTTGGGGGGCTACACCTTC.